This T cell receptor beta chain was found in a study of molecular identifiers for immune sequencing clone quantification. TCRdb called the PCR reads again in MiXCR, with one record for every CDR3 protein. The sample shows about 640,000 distinct CDR3 sequences, 15% to 20% of them seen only once. There are 12 residues in the CDR3. Germline V CDR1 and CDR2: SNHLY, FYNNEI. V was pared by 4 bases and J by 5 bases, with 6 bases between. There are many counts of this clonotype. This chain connects TRBV2 to TRBJ1-5; D uncertain. This receptor was identified in a human donor in good health. Some libraries in this study had Jurkat cell RNA spiked in. Sequenced: naive CD8+ T cells from blood, with Jurkat cell RNA spiked in. Subset denoted: FACS-sorted CD8+CD4-CCR7+CD45RA+ naive T cells. The CDR3 spells CASSGWDQPQHF. The CDR3 nucleotides read TGTGCCAGCAGTGGGTGGGATCAGCCCCAGCATTTT.